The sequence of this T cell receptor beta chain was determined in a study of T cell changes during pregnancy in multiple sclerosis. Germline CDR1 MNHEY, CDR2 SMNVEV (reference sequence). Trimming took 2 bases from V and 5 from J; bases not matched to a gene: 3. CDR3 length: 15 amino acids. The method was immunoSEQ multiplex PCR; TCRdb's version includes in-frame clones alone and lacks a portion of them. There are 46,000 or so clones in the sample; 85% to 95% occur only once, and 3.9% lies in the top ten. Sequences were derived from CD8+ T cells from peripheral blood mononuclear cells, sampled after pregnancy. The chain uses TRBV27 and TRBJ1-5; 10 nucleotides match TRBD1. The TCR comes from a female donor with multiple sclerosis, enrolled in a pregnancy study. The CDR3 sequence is CASSLGTGAYQPQHF. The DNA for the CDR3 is TGTGCCAGCAGTTTAGGGACAGGGGCCTATCAGCCCCAGCATTTT.